This T cell receptor (beta chain) is drawn from a study of OX40 agonist ivuxolimab in advanced cancers. About the research overall: Ivuxolimab, which patients received intravenously every 2 weeks, was dosed at 0.01 to 10 mg/kg. Prior anti-PD-1, anti-PD-L1 or anti-CTLA-4 therapy did not bar entry, and more than 35% had some.

V was pared by 1 base and J by 0 bases, with 6 bases between. Germline V gives CDR1 GTSNPN, CDR2 SVGIG (reference sequence). The CDR3 spans 13 residues. General study points: There were, on average, more expanded clones in CD8+ T cells than in CD4+. At 0.1 to 3.0 mg/kg, CD4+ and CD8+ blood T cells expanded clonally by week 6.

This table comes from immunoSEQ multiplex PCR, and its TCRdb copy is limited to in-frame clones, with some not included. The repertoire has 75,000 to 100,000 clones, around 91% of them found once; the top ten carry about 0.81%. Note on this clone: Its matching antigen is unknown.

The sample was CD4+ or CD8+ T cells sorted from blood, taken in a trial of the OX40 agonist ivuxolimab. The clonotype originates from an adult with an advanced solid tumor such as melanoma, head and neck, liver or kidney cancer. The chain combines TRBV30 with TRBJ2-5; D gene unclear. The CDR3 region is CAWSGMYQETQYF. In nucleotides, the CDR3 is TGTGCCTGGAGTGGTATGTACCAAGAGACCCAGTACTTC.